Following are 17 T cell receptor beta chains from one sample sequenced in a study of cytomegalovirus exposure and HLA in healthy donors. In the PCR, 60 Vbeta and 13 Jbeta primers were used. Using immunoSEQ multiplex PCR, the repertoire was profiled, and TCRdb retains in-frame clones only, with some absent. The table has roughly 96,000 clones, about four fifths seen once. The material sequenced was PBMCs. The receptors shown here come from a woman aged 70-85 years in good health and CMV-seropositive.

The CDR3 sequence: CAWSKLNEQFF. The CDR3 nucleotides read TGTGCCTGGAGTAAACTAAATGAGCAGTTCTTC. This chain uses TRBV30 with TRBJ2-1, with D unclear. The CDR3 runs 11 residues. CDR1 and CDR2 from the germline V gene are GTSNPN and SVGIG (reference sequence). V shed 2 bases and J shed 7 bases, with 6 bases lying between them. The full variable domain, rest sourced from reference TRBV30 and TRBJ2-1, is SQTIHQWPATLVQPVGSPLSLECTVEGTSNPNLYWYRQAAGRGLQLLFYSVGIGQISSEVPQNLSASRPQDRQFILSSKKLLLSDSGFYLCAWSKLNEQFFGPGTRLTVL.

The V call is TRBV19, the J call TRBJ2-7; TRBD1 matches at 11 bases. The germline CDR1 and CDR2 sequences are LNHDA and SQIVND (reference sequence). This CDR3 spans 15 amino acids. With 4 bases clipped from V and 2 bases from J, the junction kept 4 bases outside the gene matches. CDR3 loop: CASSTGQGATYEQYF. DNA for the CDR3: TGTGCCAGTAGTACCGGACAGGGGGCGACCTACGAGCAGTACTTC.

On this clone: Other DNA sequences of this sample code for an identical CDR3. The CDR3 reads CASSSPTDRANEQFF. For the CDR3, the DNA is TGTGCCAGCAGTTCTCCTACGGACAGGGCCAATGAGCAGTTCTTC. This chain uses TRBV27 with TRBJ2-1; 8 bases line up with TRBD1. V lost 4 bases, J lost 6 bases, and 8 bases stayed unmatched. There are 15 residues in the CDR3. Germline assignment: CDR1 MNHEY and CDR2 SMNVEV (reference sequence).

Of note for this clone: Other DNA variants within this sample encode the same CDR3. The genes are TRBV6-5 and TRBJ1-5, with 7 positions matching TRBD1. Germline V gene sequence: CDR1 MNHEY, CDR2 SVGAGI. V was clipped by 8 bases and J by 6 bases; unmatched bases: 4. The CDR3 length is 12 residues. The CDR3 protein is CASRTGVQPQHF. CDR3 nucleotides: TGTGCCAGCCGTACAGGGGTTCAGCCCCAGCATTTT.

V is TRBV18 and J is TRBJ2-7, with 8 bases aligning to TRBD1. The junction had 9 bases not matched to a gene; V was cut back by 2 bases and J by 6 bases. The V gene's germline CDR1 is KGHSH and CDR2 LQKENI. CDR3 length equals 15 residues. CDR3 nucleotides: TGTGCCAGCTCACCATTATCAGGGGGCAGTTTCGAGCAGTACTTC. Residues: CASSPLSGGSFEQYF.

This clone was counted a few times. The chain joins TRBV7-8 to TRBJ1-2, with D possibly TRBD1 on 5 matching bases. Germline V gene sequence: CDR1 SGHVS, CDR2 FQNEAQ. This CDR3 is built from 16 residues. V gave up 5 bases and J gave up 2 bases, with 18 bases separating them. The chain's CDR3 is CASSGPSRGGNYGYTF. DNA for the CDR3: TGTGCCAGCAGCGGCCCCTCTCGGGGGGGGAACTATGGCTACACCTTC.

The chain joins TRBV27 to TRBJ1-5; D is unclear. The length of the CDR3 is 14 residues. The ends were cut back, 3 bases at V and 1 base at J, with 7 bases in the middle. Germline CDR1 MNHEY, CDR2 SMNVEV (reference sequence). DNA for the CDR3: TGTGCCAGCAGTTTCGGACTCAGCAATCAGCCCCAGCATTTT. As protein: CASSFGLSNQPQHF.

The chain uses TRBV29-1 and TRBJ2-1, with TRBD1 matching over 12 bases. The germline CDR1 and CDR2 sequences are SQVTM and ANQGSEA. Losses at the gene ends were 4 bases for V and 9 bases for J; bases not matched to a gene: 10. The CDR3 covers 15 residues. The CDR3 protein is CSVGGQGAGTVEQFF. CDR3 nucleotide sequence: TGCAGCGTTGGGGGACAGGGGGCGGGTACGGTTGAGCAGTTCTTC.

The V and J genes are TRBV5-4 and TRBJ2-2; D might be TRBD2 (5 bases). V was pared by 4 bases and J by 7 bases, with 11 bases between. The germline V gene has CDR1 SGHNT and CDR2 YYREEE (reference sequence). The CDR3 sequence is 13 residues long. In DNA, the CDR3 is TGTGCCAGCAGCGTCGGGATGATCGGGGAGCTGTTTTTT. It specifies CASSVGMIGELFF.

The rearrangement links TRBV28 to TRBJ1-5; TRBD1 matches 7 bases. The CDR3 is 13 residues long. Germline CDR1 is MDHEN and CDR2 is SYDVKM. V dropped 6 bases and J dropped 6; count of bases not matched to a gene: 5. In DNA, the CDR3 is TGTGCCAGCAGGACAGGGTCGGTTCAGCCCCAGCATTTT. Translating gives CASRTGSVQPQHF.

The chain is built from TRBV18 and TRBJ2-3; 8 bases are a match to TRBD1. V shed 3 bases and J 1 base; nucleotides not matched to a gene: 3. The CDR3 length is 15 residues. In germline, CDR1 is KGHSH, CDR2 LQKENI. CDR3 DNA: TGTGCCAGCTCACCTCAGGACAGGGGCACAGATACGCAGTATTTT. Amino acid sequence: CASSPQDRGTDTQYF.

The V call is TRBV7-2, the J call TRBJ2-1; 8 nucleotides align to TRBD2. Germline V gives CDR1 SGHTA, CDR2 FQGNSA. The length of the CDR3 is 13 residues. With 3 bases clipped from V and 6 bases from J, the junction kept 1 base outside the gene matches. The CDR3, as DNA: TGTGCCAGCAGCTTCCGGGGGGGCAATGAGCAGTTCTTC. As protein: CASSFRGGNEQFF.

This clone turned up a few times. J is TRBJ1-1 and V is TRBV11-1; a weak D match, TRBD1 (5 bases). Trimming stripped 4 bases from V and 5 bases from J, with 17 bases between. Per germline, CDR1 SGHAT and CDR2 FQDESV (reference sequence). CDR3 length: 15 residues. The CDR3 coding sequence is TGTGCCAGCAGCTCCCGCCCTGACAGCCGGACTGAAGCTTTCTTT. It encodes CASSSRPDSRTEAFF. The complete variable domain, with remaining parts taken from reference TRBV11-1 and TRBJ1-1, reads EAEVAQSPRYKITEKSQAVAFWCDPISGHATLYWYRQILGQGPELLVQFQDESVVDDSQLPKDRFSAERLKGVDSTLKIQPAELGDSAMYLCASSSRPDSRTEAFFGQGTRLTVV.

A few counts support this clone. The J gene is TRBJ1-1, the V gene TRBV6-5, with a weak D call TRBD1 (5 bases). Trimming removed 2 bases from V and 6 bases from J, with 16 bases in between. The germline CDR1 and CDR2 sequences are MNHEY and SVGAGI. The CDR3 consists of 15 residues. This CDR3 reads CASSYEGTGRAEAFF. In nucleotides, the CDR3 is TGTGCCAGCAGTTACGAAGGGACTGGCAGAGCTGAAGCTTTCTTT.

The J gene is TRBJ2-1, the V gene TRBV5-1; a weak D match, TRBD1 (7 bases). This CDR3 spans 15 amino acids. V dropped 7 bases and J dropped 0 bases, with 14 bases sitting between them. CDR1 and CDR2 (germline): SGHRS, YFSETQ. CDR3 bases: TGCGCCAGCCTACCAGGGGGGTACTCCTACAATGAGCAGTTCTTC. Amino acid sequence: CASLPGGYSYNEQFF.

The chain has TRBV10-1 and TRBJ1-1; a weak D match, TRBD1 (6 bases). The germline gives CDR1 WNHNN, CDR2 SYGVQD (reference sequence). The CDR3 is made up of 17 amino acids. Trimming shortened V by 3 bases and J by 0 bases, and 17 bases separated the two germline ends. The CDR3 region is CASSDGTGRRMNTEAFF. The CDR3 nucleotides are TGCGCCAGCAGTGATGGCACAGGGCGACGGATGAACACTGAAGCTTTCTTT.

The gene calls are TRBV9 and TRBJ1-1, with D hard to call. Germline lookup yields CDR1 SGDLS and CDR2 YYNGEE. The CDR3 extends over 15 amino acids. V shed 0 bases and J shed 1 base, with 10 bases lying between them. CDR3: CASSVGPSSNTEAFF. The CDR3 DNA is TGTGCCAGCAGCGTAGGCCCTAGCTCGAACACTGAAGCTTTCTTT. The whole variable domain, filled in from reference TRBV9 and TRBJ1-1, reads DSGVTQTPKHLITATGQRVTLRCSPRSGDLSVYWYQQSLDQGLQFLIQYYNGEERAKGNILERFSAQQFPDLHSELNLSSLELGDSALYFCASSVGPSSNTEAFFGQGTRLTVV.